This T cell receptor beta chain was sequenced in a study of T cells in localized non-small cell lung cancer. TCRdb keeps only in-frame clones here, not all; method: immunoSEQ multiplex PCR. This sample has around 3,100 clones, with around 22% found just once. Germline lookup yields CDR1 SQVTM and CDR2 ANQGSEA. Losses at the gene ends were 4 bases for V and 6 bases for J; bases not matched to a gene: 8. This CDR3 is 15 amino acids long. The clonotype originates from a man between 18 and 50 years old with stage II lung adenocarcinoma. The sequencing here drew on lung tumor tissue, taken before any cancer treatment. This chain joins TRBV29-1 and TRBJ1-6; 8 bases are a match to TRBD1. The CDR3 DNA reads TGCAGCGTTGGGCTCGGGACAGGTCTTAATTCACCCCTCCACTTT. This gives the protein CSVGLGTGLNSPLHF.